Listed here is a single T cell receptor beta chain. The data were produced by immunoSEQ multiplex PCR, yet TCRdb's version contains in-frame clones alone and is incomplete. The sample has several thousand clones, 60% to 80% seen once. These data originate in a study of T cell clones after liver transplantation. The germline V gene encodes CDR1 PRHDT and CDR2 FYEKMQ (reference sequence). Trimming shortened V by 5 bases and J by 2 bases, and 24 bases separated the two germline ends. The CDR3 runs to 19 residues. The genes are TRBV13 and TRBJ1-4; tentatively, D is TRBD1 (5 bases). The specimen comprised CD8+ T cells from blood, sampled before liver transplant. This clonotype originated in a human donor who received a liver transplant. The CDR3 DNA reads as TGTGCCAGCAGCCGGGGTATGGGGTGGGGCTTGGCGACTAATGAAAAACTGTTTTTT. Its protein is CASSRGMGWGLATNEKLFF.